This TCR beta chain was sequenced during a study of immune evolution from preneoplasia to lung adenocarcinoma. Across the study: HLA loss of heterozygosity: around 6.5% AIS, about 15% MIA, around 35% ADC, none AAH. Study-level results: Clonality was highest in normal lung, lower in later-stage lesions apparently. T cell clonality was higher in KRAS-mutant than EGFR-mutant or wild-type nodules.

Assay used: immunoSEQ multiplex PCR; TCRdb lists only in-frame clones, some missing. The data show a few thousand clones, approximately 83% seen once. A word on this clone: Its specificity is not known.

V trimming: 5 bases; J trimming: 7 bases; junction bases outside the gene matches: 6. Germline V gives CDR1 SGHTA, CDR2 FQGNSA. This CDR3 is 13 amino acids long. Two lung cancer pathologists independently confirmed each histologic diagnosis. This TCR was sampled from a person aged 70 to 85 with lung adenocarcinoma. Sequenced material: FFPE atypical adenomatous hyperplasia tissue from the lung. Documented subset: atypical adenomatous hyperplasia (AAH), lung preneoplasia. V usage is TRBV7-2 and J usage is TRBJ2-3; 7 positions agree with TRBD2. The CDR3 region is CASSLGTTNTQYF. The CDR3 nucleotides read TGTGCCAGCAGCCTTGGGACTACGAATACGCAGTATTTT.